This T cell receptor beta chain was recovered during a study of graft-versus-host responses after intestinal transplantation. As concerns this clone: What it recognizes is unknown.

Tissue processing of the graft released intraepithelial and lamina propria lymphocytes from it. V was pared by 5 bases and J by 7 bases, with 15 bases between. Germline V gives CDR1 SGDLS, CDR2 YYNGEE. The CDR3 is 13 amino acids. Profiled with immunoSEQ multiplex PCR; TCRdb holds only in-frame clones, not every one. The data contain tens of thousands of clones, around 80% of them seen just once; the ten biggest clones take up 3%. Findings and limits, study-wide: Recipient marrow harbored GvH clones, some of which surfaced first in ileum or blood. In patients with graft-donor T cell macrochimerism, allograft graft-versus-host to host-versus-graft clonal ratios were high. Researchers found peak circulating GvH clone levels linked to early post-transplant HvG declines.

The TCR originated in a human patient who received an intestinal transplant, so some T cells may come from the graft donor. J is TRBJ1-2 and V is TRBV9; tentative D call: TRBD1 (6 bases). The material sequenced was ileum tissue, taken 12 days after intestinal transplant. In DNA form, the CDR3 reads TGTGCCAGCAGTGCGTCAGGGGCGGGTGGCTACACCTTC. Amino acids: CASSASGAGGYTF.